This T cell receptor (beta chain) is from a study of control samples from healthy donors and cancer patients. Produced via immunoSEQ multiplex PCR; TCRdb's table is partial and in-frame only. Here the sample spans about 130,000 clones, around nine tenths being singletons. CDR3 length equals 17 residues. The germline gives CDR1 SGDLS, CDR2 YYNGEE. V was cut by 0 bases and J by 2 bases, with 17 bases left in between. Sequenced: blood. The TCR originated in a man aged 18-30 years in good health. This rearrangement joins TRBV9 to TRBJ2-5; D possibly uses TRBD1 or TRBD2 (6 bases each). The CDR3: CASSVALGGIHQETQYF. The CDR3 DNA sequence: TGTGCCAGCAGCGTAGCCTTGGGGGGCATACATCAAGAGACCCAGTACTTC.